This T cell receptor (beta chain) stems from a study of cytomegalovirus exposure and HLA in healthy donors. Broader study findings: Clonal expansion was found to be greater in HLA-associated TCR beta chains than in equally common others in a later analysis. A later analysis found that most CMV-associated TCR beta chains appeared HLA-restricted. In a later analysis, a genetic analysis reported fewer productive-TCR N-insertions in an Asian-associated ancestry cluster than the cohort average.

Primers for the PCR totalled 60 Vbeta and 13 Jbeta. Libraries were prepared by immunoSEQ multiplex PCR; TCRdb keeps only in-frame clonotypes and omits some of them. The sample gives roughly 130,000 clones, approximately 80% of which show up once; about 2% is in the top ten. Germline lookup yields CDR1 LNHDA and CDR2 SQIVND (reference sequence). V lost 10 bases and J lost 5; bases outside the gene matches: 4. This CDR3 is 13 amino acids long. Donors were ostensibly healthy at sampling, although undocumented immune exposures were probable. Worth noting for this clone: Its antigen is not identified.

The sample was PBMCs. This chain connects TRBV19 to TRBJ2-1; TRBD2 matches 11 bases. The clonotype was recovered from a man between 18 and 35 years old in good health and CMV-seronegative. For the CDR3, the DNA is TGTGCCATACTAGCGGGAGATGACAATGAGCAGTTCTTC. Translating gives CAILAGDDNEQFF.